These T cell receptor beta chains were read from a single sample in a study of beta chain features in type 1 diabetes. The method was immunoSEQ multiplex PCR; TCRdb's version includes in-frame clones alone and lacks a portion of them. The sample shows 900,000 or so clones, about a sixth of them seen only once. Sequencing was performed on naive CD4+ T cells from blood. The receptors come from a young woman in good health. Both conserved end residues are part of each CDR3. Each record gives: CDR3 protein, CDR3 DNA, V gene, J gene, D gene, clone size. D genes are given only for firm matches. Not every row has a clone size; where given, it reads once, few, many or a size class.

CDR3 protein: CASKGGIEAFF
CDR3 DNA: TGTGCCAGCAAGGGGGGTATTGAAGCTTTCTTT
V gene: TRBV7-9
J gene: TRBJ1-1
D gene: NA
clone size: NA

CDR3 protein: CASSIDSGSSYNEQFF
CDR3 DNA: TGTGCCAGTAGTATAGATAGCGGGAGCTCCTACAATGAGCAGTTCTTC
V gene: TRBV19
J gene: TRBJ2-1
D gene: TRBD2
clone size: few

CDR3 protein: CASSSGLATDTQYF
CDR3 DNA: TGTGCCAGCAGCTCGGGACTAGCAACAGATACGCAGTATTTT
V gene: TRBV7-6
J gene: TRBJ2-3
D gene: TRBD2
clone size: NA

CDR3 protein: CASSFRLAETYEQYF
CDR3 DNA: TGTGCCAGCAGTTTTAGACTAGCGGAAACCTACGAGCAGTACTTC
V gene: TRBV27
J gene: TRBJ2-7
D gene: TRBD2
clone size: few

CDR3 protein: CASSLARPLGMNTEAFF
CDR3 DNA: TGTGCCAGCAGCTTAGCGCGGCCTCTTGGGATGAACACTGAAGCTTTCTTT
V gene: TRBV7-9
J gene: TRBJ1-1
D gene: NA
clone size: few

CDR3 protein: CSVDGTGNTEAFF
CDR3 DNA: TGCAGCGTTGATGGGACAGGTAACACTGAAGCTTTCTTT
V gene: TRBV29-1
J gene: TRBJ1-1
D gene: TRBD1
clone size: few

CDR3 protein: CASRNIRGGAGNTIYF
CDR3 DNA: TGTGCCAGCAGGAACATCAGGGGAGGAGCTGGAAACACCATATATTTT
V gene: TRBV28
J gene: TRBJ1-3
D gene: NA
clone size: few

CDR3 protein: CASSLSRNEQFF
CDR3 DNA: TGTGCCAGCAGCCTTTCTCGCAATGAGCAGTTCTTC
V gene: TRBV7-2
J gene: TRBJ2-1
D gene: NA
clone size: few

CDR3 protein: CASSYAGARGNEQYF
CDR3 DNA: TGTGCCAGCAGTTACGCGGGGGCGCGAGGGAACGAGCAGTACTTC
V gene: TRBV6-5
J gene: TRBJ2-7
D gene: NA
clone size: NA

CDR3 protein: CAISARAGERKETQYF
CDR3 DNA: TGTGCCATCAGTGCTAGAGCGGGAGAAAGGAAAGAGACCCAGTACTTC
V gene: TRBV10-3
J gene: TRBJ2-5
D gene: TRBD2
clone size: NA

CDR3 protein: CASSPAGLAFRVNEQFF
CDR3 DNA: TGTGCCAGCAGTCCCGCGGGACTAGCGTTCAGGGTCAATGAGCAGTTCTTC
V gene: TRBV27
J gene: TRBJ2-1
D gene: TRBD2
clone size: NA

CDR3 protein: CASSFAGTAWREKLFF
CDR3 DNA: TGTGCCAGCAGCTTTGCCGGGACCGCCTGGAGGGAAAAACTGTTTTTT
V gene: TRBV7-9
J gene: TRBJ1-4
D gene: NA
clone size: few

CDR3 protein: CASSDYNEQYF
CDR3 DNA: TGTGCCAGCAGTGACTATAACGAGCAGTACTTC
V gene: TRBV2
J gene: TRBJ2-7
D gene: NA
clone size: few

CDR3 protein: CASSAPGRGSQETQYF
CDR3 DNA: TGTGCCAGCAGTGCCCCTGGCAGGGGGAGTCAAGAGACCCAGTACTTC
V gene: TRBV28
J gene: TRBJ2-5
D gene: TRBD1
clone size: NA

CDR3 protein: CASSTDTSGGANEQFF
CDR3 DNA: TGTGCCAGCAGTACCGACACTAGCGGGGGGGCCAATGAGCAGTTCTTC
V gene: TRBV27
J gene: TRBJ2-1
D gene: TRBD2
clone size: NA

CDR3 protein: CASSAVGAHEQFF
CDR3 DNA: TGCGCCAGCAGTGCTGTGGGCGCACATGAGCAGTTCTTC
V gene: TRBV10-2
J gene: TRBJ2-1
D gene: NA
clone size: few

CDR3 protein: CASSYSFSSLKETQYF
CDR3 DNA: TGTGCCAGCAGTTACTCGTTCTCTAGCCTAAAAGAGACCCAGTACTTC
V gene: TRBV6-5
J gene: TRBJ2-5
D gene: NA
clone size: NA

CDR3 protein: CASSSGLGQETQYF
CDR3 DNA: TGTGCCAGCAGCTCGGGACTAGGGCAAGAGACCCAGTACTTC
V gene: TRBV7-9
J gene: TRBJ2-5
D gene: TRBD2
clone size: NA

CDR3 protein: CASSLLGPEAFF
CDR3 DNA: TGTGCCAGCAGTTTATTGGGGCCTGAAGCTTTCTTT
V gene: TRBV28
J gene: TRBJ1-1
D gene: NA
clone size: NA

CDR3 protein: CASRRITQYGYTF
CDR3 DNA: TGTGCCAGCAGACGCATTACACAGTATGGCTACACCTTC
V gene: TRBV6-1
J gene: TRBJ1-2
D gene: NA
clone size: NA

CDR3 protein: CASSPYGRINGYTF
CDR3 DNA: TGTGCCAGCAGCCCCTATGGACGGATTAATGGCTACACCTTC
V gene: TRBV4-2
J gene: TRBJ1-2
D gene: NA
clone size: NA

CDR3 protein: CASSPSTGNTEAFF
CDR3 DNA: TGTGCCAGCAGCCCCTCAACGGGGAACACTGAAGCTTTCTTT
V gene: TRBV7-2
J gene: TRBJ1-1
D gene: NA
clone size: NA

CDR3 protein: CAISESRTSGNNEQFF
CDR3 DNA: TGTGCCATCAGTGAGTCGAGGACTAGCGGGAACAATGAGCAGTTCTTC
V gene: TRBV10-3
J gene: TRBJ2-1
D gene: TRBD2
clone size: NA